Shown below are 25 T cell receptor beta chains from a single sample sequenced in a study of control samples from healthy donors and cancer patients. The protocol was immunoSEQ multiplex PCR, while the TCRdb copy is restricted to in-frame clones and leaves out a portion. Among over 100,000 clones listed, 90% were seen once. Sample: blood. These receptors were taken from a human donor in good health. The donor label of this sample is uncertain.

The rearrangement links TRBV15 to TRBJ2-5; D gene uncertain. V lost 6 bases and J 6 bases, leaving 8 bases between the germline ends. The CDR3 runs 11 residues. Germline V gene sequence: CDR1 LNHNV, CDR2 YYDKDF (reference sequence). The CDR3 DNA reads TGTGCCACCAGTACTCTACAGACCCAGTACTTC. Amino acid sequence: CATSTLQTQYF. The full variable domain, its missing parts supplied by reference TRBV15 and TRBJ2-5, is DAMVIQNPRYQVTQFGKPVTLSCSQTLNHNVMYWYQQKSSQAPKLLFHYYDKDFNNEADTPDNFQSRRPNTSFCFLDIRSPGLGDTAMYLCATSTLQTQYFGPGTRLLVL.

This sequence joins TRBV5-1 and TRBJ1-2, with 7 nucleotides matching TRBD1. The CDR3 has 15 amino acids. Germline loops: CDR1 SGHRS, CDR2 YFSETQ. V gave up 0 bases and J gave up 3 bases; unmatched junction bases: 5. CDR3 sequence reads: CASSLVAGTDYGYTF. CDR3 DNA sequence: TGCGCCAGCAGCTTGGTGGCCGGGACAGACTATGGCTACACCTTC.

The chain couples TRBV11-2 to TRBJ2-5; D unresolved. Deletions cut 5 bases from V and 5 bases from J, with 9 bases between. There are 12 residues in the CDR3. Per germline, CDR1 SGHAT and CDR2 FQNNGV. The CDR3 DNA reads TGTGCCAGCAGCCTACTGGAGGAGACCCAGTACTTC. This sequence encodes CASSLLEETQYF.

The rearrangement joins TRBV6-6 to TRBJ1-2; D gene uncertain. Between the trimmed V and J ends, which lost 0 bases and 7 bases, there was a span of 9 bases. Germline V gene sequence: CDR1 MNHNY, CDR2 SVGAGI (reference sequence). The CDR3 is 13 amino acids. The CDR3 coding sequence is TGTGCCAGCAGTTACTCGACTTCGCGTGGCTACACCTTC. It yields the protein CASSYSTSRGYTF.

The genes are TRBV24-1 and TRBJ1-5; the D gene is possibly TRBD1 (6 bases). The CDR3 sequence is 18 residues long. CDR1 and CDR2 from the germline V gene are KGHDR and SFDVKD. Trimming removed 5 bases from V and 0 bases from J, with 19 bases in between. CDR3 residues: CATSGGTRDTYSNQPQHF. Here the CDR3 DNA reads TGTGCCACCAGTGGGGGGACGAGGGACACCTATAGCAATCAGCCCCAGCATTTT.

The V and J genes are TRBV5-1 and TRBJ2-7; D is unclear. The germline V gene has CDR1 SGHRS and CDR2 YFSETQ. Trimming cost V 1 base and J 0 bases, with 8 bases left between them. This CDR3 is 14 amino acids long. The CDR3 DNA is TGCGCCAGCAGCTTGACGACTCCCTCCTACGAGCAGTACTTC. It translates to CASSLTTPSYEQYF.

The chain links TRBV3-1 (or the pseudogene TRBV3-2) to TRBJ1-5, with D perhaps matching TRBD1 (6 bases). V was shortened by 1 base and J by 4 bases, with 8 bases between the two germline ends. The CDR3 is made up of 14 amino acids. In germline, CDR1 is LGHDT, CDR2 YNNKEL (reference sequence). CDR3 coding DNA: TGTGCCAGCAGCCAAGGGACAGCTAATCAGCCCCAGCATTTT. This encodes CASSQGTANQPQHF.

The chain recombines TRBV28 with TRBJ1-5; no clear D gene. Germline V gene lookup returns CDR1 MDHEN and CDR2 SYDVKM. V lost 7 bases and J lost 0, with 13 bases in between. The CDR3 is 15 amino acids. CDR3 in amino acids: CASTFAGNSNQPQHF. CDR3 coding DNA: TGTGCCAGCACCTTCGCAGGCAATAGCAATCAGCCCCAGCATTTT.

A single count supports this clone. The rearrangement joins TRBV9 to TRBJ1-3, with D possibly matching TRBD1 (5 bases). The CDR3 totals 16 residues. Per the germline V gene, CDR1 is SGDLS and CDR2 is YYNGEE. Trimming removed 2 bases from V and 0 bases from J, with 12 bases in between. The CDR3 DNA follows: TGTGCCAGCAGCGTGACCTGGGGGGGCTCTGGAAACACCATATATTTT. Encoded protein: CASSVTWGGSGNTIYF.

The chain carries TRBV30 and TRBJ1-4, with TRBD1 matching 9 bases. Germline loops: CDR1 GTSNPN, CDR2 SVGIG (reference sequence). The CDR3 sequence is 15 residues long. V lost 2 bases, J lost 2 bases, and 3 bases stayed unmatched. The CDR3 is CAWSRGTGTNEKLFF. In DNA, the CDR3 is TGTGCCTGGAGTAGGGGGACAGGGACTAATGAAAAACTGTTTTTT.

The chain carries TRBV7-2 and TRBJ1-1; D remains ambiguous. The CDR3 is 17 amino acids. Germline V gives CDR1 SGHTA, CDR2 FQGNSA. V lost 0 bases and J 0 bases, leaving 14 bases between the germline ends. The CDR3: CASSLAGPGALNTEAFF. The CDR3 DNA reads as TGTGCCAGCAGCTTAGCTGGTCCTGGAGCCCTGAACACTGAAGCTTTCTTT.

V and J are TRBV6-5 and TRBJ1-1; TRBD1 agrees at 9 bases. V lost 6 bases, J lost 0 bases, and 5 bases stayed unmatched. The CDR3 is 15 residues long. The germline V gene has CDR1 MNHEY and CDR2 SVGAGI. The CDR3 loop is CASRVTGGMNTEAFF. In DNA, the CDR3 is TGTGCCAGCAGGGTAACAGGGGGCATGAACACTGAAGCTTTCTTT.

The J gene is TRBJ2-7, the V gene TRBV6-5, with 8 bases matching TRBD2. Germline CDR1 reads MNHEY; CDR2 reads SVGAGI. The V gene end was trimmed by 3 bases and the J gene end by 0 bases; junction bases not matched to a gene: 1. The CDR3 has 14 amino acids. CDR3 residues: CASSYSGTSYEQYF. The DNA for the CDR3 is TGTGCCAGCAGTTATAGCGGGACCTCCTACGAGCAGTACTTC.

The CDR3: CAISGGVGEQFF. The CDR3 coding sequence is TGTGCCATAAGCGGGGGGGTAGGTGAGCAGTTCTTC. The chain is built from TRBV3-1 (or the pseudogene TRBV3-2) and TRBJ2-1; 10 nucleotides line up with TRBD2. V was pared by 10 bases and J by 9 bases, with 6 bases of the junction left unmatched. Germline CDR1 LGHDT, CDR2 YNNKEL (reference sequence). The CDR3 totals 12 residues.

The V call is TRBV9, the J call TRBJ1-2; TRBD1 might be the D (5 bases). The CDR3 extends over 16 amino acids. CDR1 is SGDLS, CDR2 YYNGEE, per germline. With 0 bases removed from V and 6 bases from J, the gap between germline ends came to 18 bases. The CDR3 here is CASSVGAGHGGDGYTF. As DNA, the CDR3 is TGTGCCAGCAGCGTAGGGGCCGGACACGGAGGCGATGGCTACACCTTC. Supplemented by reference TRBV9 and TRBJ1-2, the full variable domain reads DSGVTQTPKHLITATGQRVTLRCSPRSGDLSVYWYQQSLDQGLQFLIQYYNGEERAKGNILERFSAQQFPDLHSELNLSSLELGDSALYFCASSVGAGHGGDGYTFGSGTRLTVV.

The chain has TRBV5-6 and TRBJ2-7; D possibly corresponds to TRBD1 (6 bases). The CDR3 covers 17 residues. Trimming removed 4 bases from V and 2 bases from J, with 22 bases in between. Germline CDR1 and CDR2: SGHDT and YYEEEE. The CDR3 region has the DNA TGTGCCAGCAGCCTTGCGACAGTAACGGGACACCCCTACGAGCAGTACTTC. This sequence encodes CASSLATVTGHPYEQYF.

This clone was counted only a few times. The chain joins TRBV12-2 to TRBJ1-2. TRBV12-2 is labeled a pseudogene. The CDR3 length is 16 residues. In DNA, the CDR3 is TGTGCAAGTCGCTTAGCGCTAAAGCGGGGGAGGATTGGCTACACCTTC. Its translation is CASRLALKRGRIGYTF.

V usage is TRBV5-8 and J usage is TRBJ1-1, with D perhaps TRBD1 (6 bases). CDR1 is SGHTS, CDR2 YDEGEE, per germline. The CDR3 is 18 residues long. Trimming cost V 2 bases and J 2 bases, with 22 bases left between them. CDR3 in DNA: TGTGCCAGCAGCTTAAGGGACCCGTACGGGGGCTTAAACACTGAAGCTTTCTTT. Its protein product is CASSLRDPYGGLNTEAFF.

J is TRBJ1-5 and V is TRBV28, with D uncertain. Looked up from germline, CDR1 is MDHEN and CDR2 is SYDVKM. This CDR3 spans 12 amino acids. Deletions cut 8 bases from V and 6 bases from J, with 11 bases between. The DNA for the CDR3 is TGTGCCAGCCACGATCGAGGTCAGCCCCAGCATTTT. It encodes CASHDRGQPQHF.

CDR3 nucleotide sequence: TGTGCCAGCAGCGCGGTGGGGGGCTACGAGCAGTACTTC. It encodes CASSAVGGYEQYF. The V and J genes are TRBV9 and TRBJ2-7; tentative D call: TRBD2 (6 bases). Deletions cut 3 bases from V and 3 bases from J, with 10 bases between. The CDR3 spans 13 residues. Germline CDR1 and CDR2: SGDLS and YYNGEE.

The chain employs TRBV7-9 and TRBJ1-1; no clear D. Germline V gives CDR1 SEHNR, CDR2 FQNEAQ (reference sequence). The length of the CDR3 is 12 residues. Trimming pared 2 bases from V and 7 bases from J, leaving 8 bases between. The CDR3 DNA sequence: TGTGCCAGCAGCTTATCATTAAGTGAAGCTTTCTTT. As protein: CASSLSLSEAFF.

This chain joins TRBV4-2 and TRBJ1-1; D call uncertain. From germline, CDR1 is LGHNA and CDR2 YNFKEQ. Trimming pared 4 bases from V and 1 base from J, leaving 7 bases between. The CDR3 runs to 13 residues. In DNA form, the CDR3 reads TGTGCCAGCAGCCCAGAAGCGAACACTGAAGCTTTCTTT. Translation gives CASSPEANTEAFF.

This rearrangement joins TRBV7-6 to TRBJ1-3; D not certain. Germline lookup yields CDR1 SGHVS and CDR2 FNYEAQ. The CDR3 spans 15 residues. V shed 0 bases and J shed 0 bases, with 6 bases lying between them. The CDR3, as DNA: TGTGCCAGCAGCTTAGCGCCCGTCTCTGGAAACACCATATATTTT. Translating gives CASSLAPVSGNTIYF.

The J gene is TRBJ1-3, the V gene TRBV14; TRBD1 is a possible D gene (6 bases). CDR1 is SGHDN, CDR2 FVKESK, per germline. The CDR3 has 15 amino acids. V shed 0 bases and J shed 3 bases, with 9 bases lying between them. CDR3 nucleotide sequence: TGTGCCAGCAGCCAAGATTCCAGGGGTGGAAACACCATATATTTT. Protein: CASSQDSRGGNTIYF.

This clone appeared once. This chain joins TRBV6-6 and TRBJ2-4, with 9 bases matching TRBD1. Germline trimming cut 6 bases from V and 0 bases from J; bases unmatched to any gene: 21. Germline lookup yields CDR1 MNHNY and CDR2 SVGAGI (reference sequence). The CDR3 has 21 residues. The CDR3 here is CASSLTIVNRDRDLAKNIQYF. Written as DNA, the CDR3 is TGTGCCAGCAGCTTAACAATTGTTAACCGGGACAGGGACCTAGCCAAAAACATTCAGTACTTC.